Sequencing of this T cell receptor (beta chain) was carried out in a study of blood T cell repertoires in COVID-19. Across the whole study: Donors in the United States, Italy and Spain gave samples during acute or convalescent COVID-19. Sources were T cells, B-cell-depleted T cells, or PBMCs; the material itself was cDNA or gDNA.

The CDR3 has 13 residues. V lost 1 base, J lost 7 bases, and 8 bases lay in between. Germline V gene data show CDR1 as SGHVS and CDR2 as FQNEAQ. Someone with COVID-19 had been met by exposed participants within 2 weeks before study entry. Per the study methods: Reference gene primer amplification in the assay estimated nucleated cell counts. Sequencing used immunoSEQ multiplex PCR; TCRdb keeps in-frame clones, though not all of them. V, J and clone size are taken as reported in that table, and D and trimming were inferred from the DNA itself. The sample carries 50,000 to 70,000 clones, 72% recorded once.

The sequence was obtained from an older woman who had been exposed to COVID-19. Material: PBMCs or T cells enriched from blood (not recorded which). The chain employs TRBV7-8 and TRBJ1-3; D is undetermined. Here the CDR3 DNA reads TGTGCCAGCAGCTTAGGCACTCGCAACACCATATATTTT. Protein: CASSLGTRNTIYF.